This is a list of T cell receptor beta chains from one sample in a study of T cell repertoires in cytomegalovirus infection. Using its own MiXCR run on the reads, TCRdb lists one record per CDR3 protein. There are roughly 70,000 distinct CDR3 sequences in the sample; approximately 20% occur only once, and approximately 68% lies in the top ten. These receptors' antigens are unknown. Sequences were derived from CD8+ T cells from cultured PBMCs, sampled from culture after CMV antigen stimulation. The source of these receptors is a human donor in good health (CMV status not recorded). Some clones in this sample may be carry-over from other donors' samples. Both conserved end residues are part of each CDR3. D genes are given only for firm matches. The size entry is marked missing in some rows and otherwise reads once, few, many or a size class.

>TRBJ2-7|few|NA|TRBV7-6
CASSFGVDEQYF
TGTGCCAGCAGCTTCGGCGTCGACGAGCAGTACTTC
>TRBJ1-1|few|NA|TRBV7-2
CASIQGGLAFF
TGTGCCAGCATCCAAGGGGGTCTAGCTTTCTTT
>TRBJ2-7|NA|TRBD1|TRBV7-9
CASSFSDRGPEQYF
TGTGCCAGCAGCTTCTCGGACAGGGGTCCCGAGCAGTACTTC
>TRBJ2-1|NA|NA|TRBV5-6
CASSLGVPELYNEQFF
TGTGCCAGCAGCTTGGGGGTCCCGGAACTATACAATGAGCAGTTCTTC
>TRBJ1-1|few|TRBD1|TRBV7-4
CASSVDRGFGNTEAFF
TGTGCCAGCAGCGTCGACAGGGGCTTCGGGAACACTGAAGCTTTCTTT
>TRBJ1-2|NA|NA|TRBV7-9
CASSLEKRGANYGYTF
TGTGCCAGCAGCTTAGAAAAGAGGGGCGCTAACTATGGCTACACCTTC
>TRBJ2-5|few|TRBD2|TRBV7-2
CASSLVLNLAGSAGETQYF
TGTGCCAGCAGCTTAGTCCTGAATCTAGCGGGTAGCGCGGGAGAGACCCAGTACTTC
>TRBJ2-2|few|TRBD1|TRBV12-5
CASGLTRDRLNTGELFF
TGTGCTAGTGGTTTGACCCGGGACAGGTTGAACACCGGGGAGCTGTTTTTT
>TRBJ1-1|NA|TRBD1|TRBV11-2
CASSWGQQAFF
TGTGCCAGCAGCTGGGGACAGCAAGCTTTCTTT
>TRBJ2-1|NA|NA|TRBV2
CASRNWNNEQFF
TGTGCCAGCAGGAATTGGAACAATGAGCAGTTCTTC
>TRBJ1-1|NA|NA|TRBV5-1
CASSWDPRGGNTEAFF
TGCGCCAGCAGCTGGGACCCTCGGGGGGGGAACACTGAAGCTTTCTTT
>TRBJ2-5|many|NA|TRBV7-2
CASSRGGALETQYF
TGTGCCAGCAGCAGGGGGGGAGCTCTTGAGACCCAGTACTTC
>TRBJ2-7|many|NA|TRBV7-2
CASSPHLAGEQYF
TGTGCCAGCAGCCCTCATCTAGCAGGCGAGCAGTACTTC
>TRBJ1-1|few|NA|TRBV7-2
CASSHTMRARYTEAFF
TGTGCCAGCAGCCACACGATGAGAGCAAGGTACACTGAAGCTTTCTTT
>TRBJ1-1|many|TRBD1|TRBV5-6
CASSRPGQGTMTEAFF
TGTGCCAGCAGCCGACCGGGACAGGGGACGATGACTGAAGCTTTCTTT
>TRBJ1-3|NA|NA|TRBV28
CASTLVGGLENTIYF
TGTGCCAGCACGTTGGTTGGTGGGCTGGAAAACACCATATATTTT
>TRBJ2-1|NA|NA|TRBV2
CASRFNEQFF
TGTGCCAGCAGATTCAATGAGCAGTTCTTC
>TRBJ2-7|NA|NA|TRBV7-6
CASSLSTGSQPYEQYF
TGTGCCAGCAGCTTATCTACAGGGTCACAACCCTACGAGCAGTACTTC
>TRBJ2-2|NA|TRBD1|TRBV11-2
CASISQGALNTGELFF
TGTGCCAGCATTTCACAGGGGGCGCTTAACACCGGGGAGCTGTTTTTT
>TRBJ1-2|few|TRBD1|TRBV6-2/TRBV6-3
CASRDRERDGYTF
TGTGCCAGCCGGGACAGGGAACGCGATGGCTACACCTTC
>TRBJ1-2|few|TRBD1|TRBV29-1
CSVEGVKRQGEGYTF
TGCAGCGTTGAAGGGGTAAAGCGGCAGGGGGAAGGCTACACCTTC
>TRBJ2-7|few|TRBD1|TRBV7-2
CASSLVLSDRVREQYF
TGTGCCAGCAGCTTAGTTCTGTCGGACAGGGTTCGCGAGCAGTACTTC
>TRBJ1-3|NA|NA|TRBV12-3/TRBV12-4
CASSLGTISGNTIYF
TGTGCCAGCAGTTTAGGTACGATCTCTGGAAACACCATATATTTT
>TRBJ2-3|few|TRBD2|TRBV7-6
CASSHIAGATDTQYF
TGTGCCAGCAGTCACATAGCGGGGGCCACAGATACGCAGTATTTT
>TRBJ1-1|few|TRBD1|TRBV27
CASRATGVNTEAFF
TGTGCCAGCAGAGCCACAGGGGTTAACACTGAAGCTTTCTTT
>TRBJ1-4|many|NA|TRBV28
CASSSTMDEKLFF
TGTGCCAGCAGTTCCACCATGGATGAAAAACTGTTTTTT
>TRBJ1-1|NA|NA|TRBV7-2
CASSLDQATEAFF
TGTGCCAGCAGCTTAGACCAGGCAACTGAAGCTTTCTTT
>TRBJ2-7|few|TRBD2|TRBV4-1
CASSHTGTSGYEQYF
TGCGCCAGCAGCCACACCGGGACTAGCGGCTACGAGCAGTACTTC
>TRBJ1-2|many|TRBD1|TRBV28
CASRDRGLFANYGYTF
TGTGCCAGCAGAGACAGGGGACTCTTCGCTAACTATGGCTACACCTTC
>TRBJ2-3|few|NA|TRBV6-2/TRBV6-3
CASSTKDTQYF
TGTGCCAGCAGTACTAAGGATACGCAGTATTTT
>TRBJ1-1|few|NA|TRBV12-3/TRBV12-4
CASTLGIMTGQNTEAFF
TGTGCCAGCACCTTAGGGATCATGACAGGACAGAACACTGAAGCTTTCTTT
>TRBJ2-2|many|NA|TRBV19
CASSPYTGELFF
TGTGCCAGTAGTCCTTACACCGGGGAGCTGTTTTTT
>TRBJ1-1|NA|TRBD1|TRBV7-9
CASSLDTGDYTEAFF
TGTGCCAGCAGCCTAGACACAGGGGATTACACTGAAGCTTTCTTT
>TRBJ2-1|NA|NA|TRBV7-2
CASSLTLSRQNEQFF
TGTGCCAGCAGCTTAACACTATCACGACAAAATGAGCAGTTCTTC
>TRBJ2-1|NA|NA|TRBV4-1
CASSQDDYPTGEQFF
TGCGCCAGCAGCCAAGATGACTACCCAACCGGAGAGCAGTTCTTC
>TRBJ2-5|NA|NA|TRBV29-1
CSVRVGETQYF
TGCAGCGTGAGGGTGGGGGAGACCCAGTACTTC
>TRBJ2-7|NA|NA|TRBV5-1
CASSGDGSSYEQYF
TGCGCCAGCAGCGGGGACGGGAGCTCCTACGAGCAGTACTTC
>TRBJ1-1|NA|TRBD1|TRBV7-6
CASIPGGDTEAFF
TGTGCCAGCATCCCAGGGGGGGACACTGAAGCTTTCTTT
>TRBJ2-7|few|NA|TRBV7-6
CASSLASTNEQYF
TGTGCCAGCAGCTTAGCCAGCACGAACGAGCAGTACTTC
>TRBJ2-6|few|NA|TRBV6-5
CASGGHISSGANVLTF
TGTGCCAGCGGGGGACATATTAGCTCTGGGGCCAACGTCCTGACTTTC
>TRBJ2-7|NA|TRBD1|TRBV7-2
CASSLAAGGNWEQYF
TGTGCCAGCAGCTTAGCGGCAGGGGGCAACTGGGAGCAGTACTTC
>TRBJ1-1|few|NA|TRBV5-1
CASSPLSSVRTEAFF
TGCGCCAGCAGCCCGCTTAGCTCAGTAAGGACTGAAGCTTTCTTT
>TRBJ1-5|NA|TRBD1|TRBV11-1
CASSPSIGQGWNQPQHF
TGTGCCAGCAGCCCCTCAATTGGACAGGGGTGGAATCAGCCCCAGCATTTT
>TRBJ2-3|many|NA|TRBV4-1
CASSQLAGLTDTQYF
TGCGCCAGCAGCCAACTAGCAGGGCTCACAGATACGCAGTATTTT
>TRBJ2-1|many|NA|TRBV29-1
CSVARGGEQFF
TGCAGCGTCGCGAGAGGGGGTGAGCAGTTCTTC
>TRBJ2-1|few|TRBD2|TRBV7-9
CASSLVAGAFYNEQFF
TGTGCCAGCAGCTTAGTAGCGGGGGCCTTCTACAATGAGCAGTTCTTC
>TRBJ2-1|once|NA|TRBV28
CASSTSGRGQFF
TGTGCCAGCAGTACCTCCGGGCGCGGGCAGTTCTTC
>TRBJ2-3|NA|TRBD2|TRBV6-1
CASSETSGVGDTQYF
TGTGCCAGCAGTGAGACTAGCGGGGTCGGGGATACGCAGTATTTT